This T cell receptor beta chain comes out of a study of blood T cells in healthy people across ages. Study findings and constraints: Getting older went along with TCR beta diversity per million T cells dropping roughly linearly. Since the PBMCs were unsorted, naive and antigen-experienced cells could not be conclusively compared.

This CDR3 is built from 12 residues. Germline V gives CDR1 SQVTM, CDR2 ANQGSEA. V lost 1 base to trimming and J lost 6 bases, with 7 bases between them. Combining a sample-barcoded 5' primer with a J-beta primer mix, a second PCR ran for about 7 to 11 cycles. A template-switch adaptor containing 12 random nucleotides labeled each cDNA molecule. Using its own MiXCR run on the 5' RACE reads, TCRdb lists one record per CDR3 protein. This table has 1.5 million to 2 million distinct CDR3 sequences, around half appearing once. A note on this clonotype: Its target is unknown.

The sequencing input was blood. The gene calls are TRBV29-1 and TRBJ2-1, with D possibly being TRBD2 (5 bases). The TCR was taken from a woman in her thirties or forties in good health. The CDR3 DNA follows: TGCAGCGTTGAAGGGGAGAGCAATGAGCAGTTCTTC. Protein: CSVEGESNEQFF.